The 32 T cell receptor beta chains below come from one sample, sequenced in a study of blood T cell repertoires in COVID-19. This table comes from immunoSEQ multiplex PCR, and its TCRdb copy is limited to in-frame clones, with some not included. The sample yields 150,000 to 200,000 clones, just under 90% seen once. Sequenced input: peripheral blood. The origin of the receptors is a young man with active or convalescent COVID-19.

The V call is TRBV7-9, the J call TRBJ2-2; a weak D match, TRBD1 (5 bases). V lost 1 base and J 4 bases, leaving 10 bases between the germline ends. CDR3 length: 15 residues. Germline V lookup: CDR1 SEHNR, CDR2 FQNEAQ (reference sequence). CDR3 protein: CASSLVSGRTGELFF. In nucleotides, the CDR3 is TGTGCCAGCAGCTTAGTGTCAGGGCGCACCGGGGAGCTGTTTTTT.

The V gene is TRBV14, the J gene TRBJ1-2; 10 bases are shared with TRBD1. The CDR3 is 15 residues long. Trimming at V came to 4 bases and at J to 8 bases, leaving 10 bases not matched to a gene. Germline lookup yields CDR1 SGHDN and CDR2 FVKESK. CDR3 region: CASSPGQGPKWGYTF. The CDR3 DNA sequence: TGTGCCAGCAGCCCGGGACAGGGGCCTAAGTGGGGCTACACCTTC.

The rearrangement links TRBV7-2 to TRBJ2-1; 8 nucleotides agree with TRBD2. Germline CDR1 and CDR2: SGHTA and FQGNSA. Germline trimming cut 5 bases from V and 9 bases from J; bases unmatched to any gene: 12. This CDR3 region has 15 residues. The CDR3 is CASSPNPVAGTEQFF. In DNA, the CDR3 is TGTGCCAGCAGCCCGAACCCGGTAGCGGGAACTGAGCAGTTCTTC.

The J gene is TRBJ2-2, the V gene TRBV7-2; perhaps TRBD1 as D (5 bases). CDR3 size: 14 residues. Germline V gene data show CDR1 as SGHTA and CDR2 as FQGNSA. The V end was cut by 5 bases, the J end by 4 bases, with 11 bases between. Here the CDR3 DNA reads TGTGCCAGCAGCCCCGACAGATCCACCGGGGAGCTGTTTTTT. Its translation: CASSPDRSTGELFF.

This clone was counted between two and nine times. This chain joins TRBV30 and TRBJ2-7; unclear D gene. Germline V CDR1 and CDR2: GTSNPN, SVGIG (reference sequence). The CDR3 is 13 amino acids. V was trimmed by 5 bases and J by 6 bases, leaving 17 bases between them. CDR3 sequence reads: CAWDRGGPVEQYF. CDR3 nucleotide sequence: TGTGCCTGGGATAGAGGTGGCCCAGTCGAGCAGTACTTC.

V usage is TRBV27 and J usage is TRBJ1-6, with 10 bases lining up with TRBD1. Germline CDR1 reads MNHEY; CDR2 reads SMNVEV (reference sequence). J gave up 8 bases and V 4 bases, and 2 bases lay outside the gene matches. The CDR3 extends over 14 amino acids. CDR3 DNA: TGTGCCAGCAGTTCCGGGACAGGGGATTCACCCCTCCACTTT. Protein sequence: CASSSGTGDSPLHF.

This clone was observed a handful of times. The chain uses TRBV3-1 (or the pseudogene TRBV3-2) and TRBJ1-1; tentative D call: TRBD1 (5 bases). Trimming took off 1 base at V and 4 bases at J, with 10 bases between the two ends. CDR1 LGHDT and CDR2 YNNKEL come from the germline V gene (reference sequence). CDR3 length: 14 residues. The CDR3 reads CASSQGQGGTEAFF. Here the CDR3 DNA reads TGTGCCAGCAGCCAAGGGCAGGGCGGCACTGAAGCTTTCTTT.

CDR3 in amino acids: CASSIATGGIEAFF. The CDR3 region has the DNA TGTGCCAGTAGTATAGCTACAGGGGGCATTGAAGCTTTCTTT. J is TRBJ1-1 and V is TRBV19, with 9 bases lining up with TRBD1. Unmatched junction bases numbered 4, after V lost 1 base and J lost 7 bases. CDR1 LNHDA and CDR2 SQIVND come from the germline V gene (reference sequence). The CDR3 runs to 14 residues.

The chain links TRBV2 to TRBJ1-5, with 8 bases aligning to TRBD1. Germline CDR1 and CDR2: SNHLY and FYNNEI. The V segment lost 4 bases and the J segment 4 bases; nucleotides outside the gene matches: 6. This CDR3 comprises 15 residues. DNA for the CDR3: TGTGCCAGCAGTGGAACAGGGGGATTTAATCAGCCCCAGCATTTT. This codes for CASSGTGGFNQPQHF.

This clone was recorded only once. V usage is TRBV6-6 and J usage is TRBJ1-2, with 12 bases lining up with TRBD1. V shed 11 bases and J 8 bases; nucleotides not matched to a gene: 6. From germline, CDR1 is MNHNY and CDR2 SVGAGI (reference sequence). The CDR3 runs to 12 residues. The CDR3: CAGGQGARGYTF. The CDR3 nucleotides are TGTGCCGGGGGACAGGGGGCGCGAGGCTACACCTTC.

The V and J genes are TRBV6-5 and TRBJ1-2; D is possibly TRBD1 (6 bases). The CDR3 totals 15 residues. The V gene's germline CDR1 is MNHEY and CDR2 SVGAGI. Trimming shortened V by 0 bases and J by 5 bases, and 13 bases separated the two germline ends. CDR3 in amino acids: CASSYSDRLGYGYTF. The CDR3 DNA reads TGTGCCAGCAGTTACTCGGACAGACTGGGATATGGCTACACCTTC.

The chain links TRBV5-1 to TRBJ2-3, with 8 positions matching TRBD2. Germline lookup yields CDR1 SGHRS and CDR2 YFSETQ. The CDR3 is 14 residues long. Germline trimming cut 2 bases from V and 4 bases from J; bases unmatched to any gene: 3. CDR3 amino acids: CASSFGREADTQYF. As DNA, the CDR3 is TGCGCCAGCAGCTTTGGGCGGGAGGCAGATACGCAGTATTTT.

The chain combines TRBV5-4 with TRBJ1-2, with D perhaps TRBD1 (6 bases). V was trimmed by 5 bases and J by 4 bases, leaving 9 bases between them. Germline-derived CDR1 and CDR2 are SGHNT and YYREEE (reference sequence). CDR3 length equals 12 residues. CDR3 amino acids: CASSPGAYGYTF. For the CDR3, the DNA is TGTGCCAGCAGTCCAGGGGCCTATGGCTACACCTTC.

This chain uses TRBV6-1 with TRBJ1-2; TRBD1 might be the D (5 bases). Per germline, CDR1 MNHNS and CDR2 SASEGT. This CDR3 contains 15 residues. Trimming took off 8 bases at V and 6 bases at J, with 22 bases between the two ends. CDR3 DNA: TGTGCCAGCTTGGGTCCCAGGGAACGGTTGGATGGCTACACCTTC. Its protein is CASLGPRERLDGYTF.

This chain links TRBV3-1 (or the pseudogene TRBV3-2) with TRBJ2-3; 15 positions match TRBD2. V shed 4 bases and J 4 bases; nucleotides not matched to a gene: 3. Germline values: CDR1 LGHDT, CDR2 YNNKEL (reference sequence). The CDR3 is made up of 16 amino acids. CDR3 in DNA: TGTGCCAGCAGCCTACGGACTAGCGGGGGGGCAGATACGCAGTATTTT. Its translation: CASSLRTSGGADTQYF.

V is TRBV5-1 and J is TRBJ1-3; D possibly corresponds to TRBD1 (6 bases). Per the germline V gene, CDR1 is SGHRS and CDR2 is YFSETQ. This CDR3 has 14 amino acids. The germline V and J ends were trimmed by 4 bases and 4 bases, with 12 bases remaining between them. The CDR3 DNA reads TGCGCCAGCAGCCTTACAGGGTACGGAAACACCATATATTTT. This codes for CASSLTGYGNTIYF.

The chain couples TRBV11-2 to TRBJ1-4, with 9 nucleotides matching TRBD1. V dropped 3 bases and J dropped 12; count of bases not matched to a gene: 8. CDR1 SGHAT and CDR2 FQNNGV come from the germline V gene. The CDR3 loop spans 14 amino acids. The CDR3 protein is CASSFRQGVVELFF. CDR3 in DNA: TGTGCCAGCAGCTTCAGACAGGGGGTGGTAGAACTGTTTTTT.

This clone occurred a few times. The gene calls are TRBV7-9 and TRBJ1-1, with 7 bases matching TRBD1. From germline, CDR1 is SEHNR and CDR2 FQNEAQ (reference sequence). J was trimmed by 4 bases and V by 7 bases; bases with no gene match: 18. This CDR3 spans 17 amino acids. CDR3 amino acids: CASTQGGSGTLGTEAFF. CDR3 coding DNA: TGTGCCAGCACCCAGGGGGGTTCCGGGACTCTCGGCACTGAAGCTTTCTTT.

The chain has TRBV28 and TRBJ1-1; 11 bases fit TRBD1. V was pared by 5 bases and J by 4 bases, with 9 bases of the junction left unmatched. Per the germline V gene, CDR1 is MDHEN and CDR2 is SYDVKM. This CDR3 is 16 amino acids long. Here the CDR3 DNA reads TGTGCCAGCAGTCCCAGGGACAGGGGGAAAGGCACTGAAGCTTTCTTT. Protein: CASSPRDRGKGTEAFF.

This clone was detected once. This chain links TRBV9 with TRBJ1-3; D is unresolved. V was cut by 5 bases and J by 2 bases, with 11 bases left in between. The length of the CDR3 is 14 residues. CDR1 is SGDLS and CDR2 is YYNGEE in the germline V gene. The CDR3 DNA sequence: TGTGCCAGCAGTACCACGGTACCTGGAAACACCATATATTTT. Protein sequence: CASSTTVPGNTIYF.

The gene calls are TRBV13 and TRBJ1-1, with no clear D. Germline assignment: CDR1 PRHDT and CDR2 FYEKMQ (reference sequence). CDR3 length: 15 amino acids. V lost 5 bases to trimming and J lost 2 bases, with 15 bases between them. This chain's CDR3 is CASSRREGGNTEAFF. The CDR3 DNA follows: TGTGCCAGCAGCAGACGAGAAGGAGGAAACACTGAAGCTTTCTTT.

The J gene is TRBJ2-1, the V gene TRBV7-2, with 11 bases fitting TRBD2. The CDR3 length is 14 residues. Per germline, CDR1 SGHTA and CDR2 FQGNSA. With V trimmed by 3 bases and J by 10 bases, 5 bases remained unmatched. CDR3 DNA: TGTGCCAGCAGCTTCGGTCGGACTAGCGGGGAGCAGTTCTTC. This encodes CASSFGRTSGEQFF.

CDR3 sequence: CASSLDGGILYGYTF. CDR3 DNA sequence: TGTGCCAGCAGCTTAGATGGGGGGATTCTCTATGGCTACACCTTC. V and J are TRBV7-2 and TRBJ1-2; possibly TRBD1 for D (5 bases). Germline CDR1 reads SGHTA; CDR2 reads FQGNSA. V lost 1 base and J lost 4, with 13 bases in between. The CDR3 is made up of 15 amino acids.

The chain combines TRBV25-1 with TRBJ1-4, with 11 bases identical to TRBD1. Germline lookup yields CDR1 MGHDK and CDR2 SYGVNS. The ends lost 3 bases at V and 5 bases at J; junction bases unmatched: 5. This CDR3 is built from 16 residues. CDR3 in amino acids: CASSDPRTGGNEKLFF. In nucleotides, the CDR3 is TGTGCCAGCAGTGACCCTCGGACAGGGGGCAATGAAAAACTGTTTTTT.

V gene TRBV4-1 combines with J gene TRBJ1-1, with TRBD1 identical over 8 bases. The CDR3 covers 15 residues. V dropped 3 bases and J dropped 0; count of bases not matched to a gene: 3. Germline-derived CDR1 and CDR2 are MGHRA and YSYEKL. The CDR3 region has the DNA TGCGCCAGCAGCCATCCAGGGGGCCTGAACACTGAAGCTTTCTTT. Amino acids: CASSHPGGLNTEAFF.

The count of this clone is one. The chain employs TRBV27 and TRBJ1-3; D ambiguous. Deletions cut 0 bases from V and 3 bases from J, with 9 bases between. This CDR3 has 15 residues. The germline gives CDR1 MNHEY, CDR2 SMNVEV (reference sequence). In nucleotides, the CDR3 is TGTGCCAGCAGTTTATCGGGAGGGAGTGGAAACACCATATATTTT. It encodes CASSLSGGSGNTIYF.

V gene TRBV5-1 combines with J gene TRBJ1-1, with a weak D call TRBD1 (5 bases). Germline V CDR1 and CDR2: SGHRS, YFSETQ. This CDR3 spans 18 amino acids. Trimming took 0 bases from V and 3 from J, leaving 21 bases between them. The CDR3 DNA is TGCGCCAGCAGCTTGGGACCCCCCAGGGAAGGGTCGGACACTGAAGCTTTCTTT. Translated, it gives CASSLGPPREGSDTEAFF.

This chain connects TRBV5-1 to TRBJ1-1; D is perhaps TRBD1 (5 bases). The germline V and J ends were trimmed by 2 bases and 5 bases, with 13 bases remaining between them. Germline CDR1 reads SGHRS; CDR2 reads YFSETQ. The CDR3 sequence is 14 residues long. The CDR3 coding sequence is TGCGCCAGCAGCTTAATACCAGGGTATACTGAAGCTTTCTTT. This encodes CASSLIPGYTEAFF. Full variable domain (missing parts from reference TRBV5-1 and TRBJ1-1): KAGVTQTPRYLIKTRGQQVTLSCSPISGHRSVSWYQQTPGQGLQFLFEYFSETQRNKGNFPGRFSGRQFSNSRSEMNVSTLELGDSALYLCASSLIPGYTEAFFGQGTRLTVV.

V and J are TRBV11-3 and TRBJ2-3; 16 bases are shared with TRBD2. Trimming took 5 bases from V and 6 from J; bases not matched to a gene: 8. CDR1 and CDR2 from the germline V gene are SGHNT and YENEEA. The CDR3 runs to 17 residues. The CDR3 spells CASSSLGTSGRVDTQYF. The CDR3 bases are TGTGCCAGCAGCAGCCTGGGGACTAGCGGGAGGGTGGATACGCAGTATTTT.

This CDR3 is CASTRGTVYSNQPQHF. Written as DNA, the CDR3 is TGTGCCAGTACCAGGGGGACGGTCTATAGCAATCAGCCCCAGCATTTT. V usage is TRBV19 and J usage is TRBJ1-5; the match to TRBD1 covers 7 bases. V trimming: 7 bases; J trimming: 0 bases; junction bases outside the gene matches: 9. Germline CDR1 LNHDA, CDR2 SQIVND (reference sequence). The CDR3 covers 16 residues.

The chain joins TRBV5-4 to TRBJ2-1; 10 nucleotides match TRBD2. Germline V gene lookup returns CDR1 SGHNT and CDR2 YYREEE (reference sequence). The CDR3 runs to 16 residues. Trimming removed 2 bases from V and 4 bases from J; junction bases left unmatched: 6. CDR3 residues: CASSFQGLASYNEQFF. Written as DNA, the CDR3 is TGTGCCAGCAGCTTTCAGGGACTAGCGTCTTACAATGAGCAGTTCTTC. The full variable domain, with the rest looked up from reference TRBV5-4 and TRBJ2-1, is ETGVTQSPTHLIKTRGQQVTLRCSSQSGHNTVSWYQQALGQGPQFIFQYYREEENGRGNFPPRFSGLQFPNYSSELNVNALELDDSALYLCASSFQGLASYNEQFFGPGTRLTVL.

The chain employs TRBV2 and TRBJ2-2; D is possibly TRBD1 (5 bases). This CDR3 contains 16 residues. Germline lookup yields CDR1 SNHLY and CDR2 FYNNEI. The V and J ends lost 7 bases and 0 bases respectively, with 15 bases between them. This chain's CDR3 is CASTQGFSANTGELFF. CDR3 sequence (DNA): TGTGCCAGCACTCAGGGTTTCTCGGCGAACACCGGGGAGCTGTTTTTT.